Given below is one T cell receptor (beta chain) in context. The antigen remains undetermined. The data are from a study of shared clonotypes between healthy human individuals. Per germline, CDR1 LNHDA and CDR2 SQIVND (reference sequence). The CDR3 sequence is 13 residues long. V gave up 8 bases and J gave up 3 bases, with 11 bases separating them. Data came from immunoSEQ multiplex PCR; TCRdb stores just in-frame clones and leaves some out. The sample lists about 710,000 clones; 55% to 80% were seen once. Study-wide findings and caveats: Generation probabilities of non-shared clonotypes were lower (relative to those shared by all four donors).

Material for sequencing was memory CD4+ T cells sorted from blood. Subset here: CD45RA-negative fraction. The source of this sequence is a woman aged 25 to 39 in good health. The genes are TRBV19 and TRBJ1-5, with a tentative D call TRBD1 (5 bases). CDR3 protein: CASGLGVNQPQHF. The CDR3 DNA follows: TGTGCCAGTGGTTTAGGGGTCAATCAGCCCCAGCATTTT.